The 14 T cell receptor beta chains listed next were all sequenced from one sample in a study of cytomegalovirus exposure and HLA in healthy donors. PCR primers comprised 60 Vbeta and 13 Jbeta primers. TCRdb keeps only in-frame clones here, not all; method: immunoSEQ multiplex PCR. The top ten hold about 5% of the sample, which has roughly 100,000 clones, around 10% seen once. The sequenced sample was PBMCs. These TCRs come from a man in his fifties or sixties in good health and CMV-seropositive.

This clone has just a few counts. The chain combines TRBV5-4 with TRBJ1-1; maybe TRBD1 (5 bases). Per the germline V gene, CDR1 is SGHNT and CDR2 is YYREEE (reference sequence). Trimming removed 0 bases from V and 1 base from J, with 13 bases in between. The CDR3 extends over 16 amino acids. The CDR3 is CASSLAPQGRNTEAFF. DNA for the CDR3: TGTGCCAGCAGCTTGGCCCCGCAGGGCCGGAACACTGAAGCTTTCTTT.

The chain joins TRBV6-1 to TRBJ2-7; perhaps TRBD1 as D (6 bases). Germline-derived CDR1 and CDR2 are MNHNS and SASEGT. This CDR3 has 14 amino acids. V gave up 8 bases and J gave up 5 bases, with 19 bases separating them. CDR3 coding DNA: TGTGCCAGCCAGGCGGAGACAGGAGCCCACGAGCAGTACTTC. It translates to CASQAETGAHEQYF.

The chain has TRBV19 and TRBJ1-3; D ambiguous. CDR3 length: 15 residues. Trimming pared 5 bases from V and 0 bases from J, leaving 11 bases between. Germline V gives CDR1 LNHDA, CDR2 SQIVND (reference sequence). DNA of the CDR3: TGTGCCAGTAGTGGCAGCCACTACTCTGGAAACACCATATATTTT. Encoded protein: CASSGSHYSGNTIYF.

The V gene is TRBV9, the J gene TRBJ2-7; TRBD1 agrees at 10 bases. V trimming: 4 bases; J trimming: 2 bases; junction bases outside the gene matches: 6. The CDR3 extends over 15 amino acids. Germline CDR1 SGDLS, CDR2 YYNGEE. The CDR3 reads CASSSRTGGTYEQYF. CDR3 bases: TGTGCCAGCAGCTCCAGGACAGGGGGAACCTACGAGCAGTACTTC.

This clone was observed a few times. This chain connects TRBV4-3 to TRBJ2-2; D is unclear. V was trimmed by 1 base and J by 1 base, leaving 4 bases between them. CDR1 LGHNA and CDR2 YSLEER come from the germline V gene. The CDR3 runs 14 residues. The CDR3 nucleotides read TGCGCCAGCAGCCAAGTCGGGAACACCGGGGAGCTGTTTTTT. Protein product: CASSQVGNTGELFF.

The CDR3 here is CASSRLQENTEAFF. DNA of the CDR3: TGTGCCAGCTCACGACTACAAGAGAACACTGAAGCTTTCTTT. The chain joins TRBV18 to TRBJ1-1; D gene ambiguous. V lost 4 bases, J lost 1 base, and 10 bases lay in between. The CDR3 sequence is 14 residues long. Germline assignment: CDR1 KGHSH and CDR2 LQKENI.

The CDR3 DNA reads as TGCAGCGTTGCTGTACTAGAATCGGGACAGGTTAACTATGGCTACACCTTC. Translation: CSVAVLESGQVNYGYTF. The V call is TRBV29-1, the J call TRBJ1-2; 8 nucleotides line up with TRBD1. This CDR3 has 17 amino acids. Germline V gives CDR1 SQVTM, CDR2 ANQGSEA. Trimming at V came to 4 bases and at J to 1 base, leaving 14 bases not matched to a gene.

This clone appeared a few times. The chain joins TRBV18 to TRBJ1-5; 7 nucleotides match TRBD1. V dropped 3 bases and J dropped 5; count of bases not matched to a gene: 7. CDR1 and CDR2 (germline): KGHSH, LQKENI. There are 15 residues in the CDR3. The CDR3 nucleotides are TGTGCCAGCTCACCCGCGACAGGGTGGGATCAGCCCCAGCATTTT. This codes for CASSPATGWDQPQHF.

V usage is TRBV5-1 and J usage is TRBJ1-2; D may be TRBD1 (5 bases). There are 13 residues in the CDR3. V lost 6 bases and J 4 bases, leaving 13 bases between the germline ends. Germline CDR1 reads SGHRS; CDR2 reads YFSETQ. This CDR3 reads CASTLDKPYGYTF. Here the CDR3 DNA reads TGCGCCAGCACCCTGGACAAGCCCTATGGCTACACCTTC.

DNA for the CDR3: TGTGCCACCAGCAGGAGGGCGGACAGGGGCCTGGGGCAGCCCCAGCATTTT. This gives the protein CATSRRADRGLGQPQHF. The chain uses TRBV15 and TRBJ1-5; 9 bases map to TRBD1. CDR3 length: 17 residues. V gave up 3 bases and J gave up 7 bases; unmatched junction bases: 13. Germline V gene data show CDR1 as LNHNV and CDR2 as YYDKDF (reference sequence).

The gene calls are TRBV25-1 and TRBJ1-6, with 8 bases that match TRBD1. CDR3 length equals 17 residues. Germline CDR1 and CDR2: MGHDK and SYGVNS. Trimming took 1 base from V and 6 from J; bases not matched to a gene: 8. In DNA, the CDR3 is TGTGCCAGCAGTGAATTTTCGGCAGGGGGCGTTAATTCACCCCTCCACTTT. Translating gives CASSEFSAGGVNSPLHF. The whole variable domain, remainder taken from reference TRBV25-1 and TRBJ1-6, is EADIYQTPRYLVIGTGKKITLECSQTMGHDKMYWYQQDPGMELHLIHYSYGVNSTEKGDLSSESTVSRIRTEHFPLTLESARPSHTSQYLCASSEFSAGGVNSPLHFGNGTRLTVT.

This clone was seen a handful of times. The rearrangement links TRBV2 to TRBJ2-7, with 7 bases lining up with TRBD1. In germline, CDR1 is SNHLY, CDR2 FYNNEI. This CDR3 has 14 residues. Germline trimming cut 8 bases from V and 2 bases from J; bases unmatched to any gene: 9. CDR3 amino acids: CASEGAVTTYEQYF. The CDR3 DNA sequence: TGTGCCAGCGAGGGGGCAGTTACAACCTACGAGCAGTACTTC.

This clone was found a few times. The DNA of the CDR3 is TGTGCCAGCAGCTTAGGGTCTAGCGTGCAGTTCTTC. As protein: CASSLGSSVQFF. This rearrangement joins TRBV7-9 to TRBJ2-1; a weak D match, TRBD2 (6 bases). The germline gives CDR1 SEHNR, CDR2 FQNEAQ (reference sequence). V lost 1 base and J lost 12, with 10 bases in between. CDR3 size: 12 residues.

This clone was found a few times. The chain combines TRBV7-2 with TRBJ1-5, with D uncertain. The CDR3 is made up of 12 amino acids. V gave up 5 bases and J gave up 3 bases, with 5 bases separating them. Germline CDR1 and CDR2: SGHTA and FQGNSA. In DNA form, the CDR3 reads TGTGCCAGCAGCCCCTCCAATCAGCCCCAGCATTTT. This gives the protein CASSPSNQPQHF.